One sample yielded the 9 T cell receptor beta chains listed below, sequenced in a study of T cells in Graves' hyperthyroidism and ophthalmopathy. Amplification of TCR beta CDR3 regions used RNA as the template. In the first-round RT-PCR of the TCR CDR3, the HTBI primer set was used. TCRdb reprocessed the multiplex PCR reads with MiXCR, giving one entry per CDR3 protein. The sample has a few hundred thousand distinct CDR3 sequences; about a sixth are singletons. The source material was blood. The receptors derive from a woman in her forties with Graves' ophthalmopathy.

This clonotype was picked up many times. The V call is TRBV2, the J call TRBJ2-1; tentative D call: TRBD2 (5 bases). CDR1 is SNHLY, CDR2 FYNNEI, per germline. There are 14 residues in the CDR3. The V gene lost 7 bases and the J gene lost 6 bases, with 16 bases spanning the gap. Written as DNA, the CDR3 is TGTGCCAGCAAGCTAGCCCTGGCCGGCAATGAGCAGTTCTTC. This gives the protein CASKLALAGNEQFF. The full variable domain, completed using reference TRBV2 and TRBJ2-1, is EPEVTQTPSHQVTQMGQEVILRCVPISNHLYFYWYRQILGQKVEFLVSFYNNEISEKSEIFDDQFSVERPDGSNFTLKIRSTKLEDSAMYFCASKLALAGNEQFFGPGTRLTVL.

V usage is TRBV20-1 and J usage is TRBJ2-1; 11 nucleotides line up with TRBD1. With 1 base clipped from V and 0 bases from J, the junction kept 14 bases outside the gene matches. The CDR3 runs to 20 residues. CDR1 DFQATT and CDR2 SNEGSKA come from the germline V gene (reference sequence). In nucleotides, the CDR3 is TGCAGTGCTAGAGGAGACCCGGGACAGGGGGTTTGGAACTCCTACAATGAGCAGTTCTTC. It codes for CSARGDPGQGVWNSYNEQFF.

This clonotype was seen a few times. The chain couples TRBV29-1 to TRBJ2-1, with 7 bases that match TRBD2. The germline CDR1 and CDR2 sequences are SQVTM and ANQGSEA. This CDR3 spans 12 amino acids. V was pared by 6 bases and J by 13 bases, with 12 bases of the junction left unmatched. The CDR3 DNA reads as TGCAGCGTGTGGGCTGCTAGCGGTGGACAGTTCTTC. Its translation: CSVWAASGGQFF.

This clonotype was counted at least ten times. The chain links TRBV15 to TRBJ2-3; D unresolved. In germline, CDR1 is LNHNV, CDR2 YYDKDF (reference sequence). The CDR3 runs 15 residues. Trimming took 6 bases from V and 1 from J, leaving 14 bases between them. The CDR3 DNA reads TGTGCCACCAGTTTCGGTCGAAAGGGCACAGATACGCAGTATTTT. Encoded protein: CATSFGRKGTDTQYF.

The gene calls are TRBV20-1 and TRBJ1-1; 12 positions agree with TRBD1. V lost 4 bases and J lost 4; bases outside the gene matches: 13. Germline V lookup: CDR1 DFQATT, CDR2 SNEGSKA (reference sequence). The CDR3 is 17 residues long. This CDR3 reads CSATSAGTGGEITEAFF. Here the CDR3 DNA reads TGCAGTGCTACTAGCGCCGGGACAGGGGGCGAGATCACTGAAGCTTTCTTT.

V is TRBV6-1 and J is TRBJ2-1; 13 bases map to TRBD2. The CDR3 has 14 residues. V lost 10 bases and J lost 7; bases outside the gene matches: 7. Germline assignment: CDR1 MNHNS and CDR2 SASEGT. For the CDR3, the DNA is TGTGCCACCTCGACTAGCGGGAGGAATAATGAGCAGTTCTTC. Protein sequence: CATSTSGRNNEQFF.

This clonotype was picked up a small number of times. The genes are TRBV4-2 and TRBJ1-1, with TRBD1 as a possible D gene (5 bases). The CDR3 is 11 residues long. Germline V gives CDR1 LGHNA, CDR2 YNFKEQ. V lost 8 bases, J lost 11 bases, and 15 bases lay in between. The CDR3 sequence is CASSVGPGAFF. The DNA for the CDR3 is TGTGCCAGCTCCGTCGGACCAGGGGCTTTCTTT.

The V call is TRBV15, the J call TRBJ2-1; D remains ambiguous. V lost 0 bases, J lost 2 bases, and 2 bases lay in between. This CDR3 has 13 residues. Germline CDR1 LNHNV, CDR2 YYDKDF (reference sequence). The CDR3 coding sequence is TGTGCCACCAGCAGAGACACCTACAATGAGCAGTTCTTC. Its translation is CATSRDTYNEQFF.

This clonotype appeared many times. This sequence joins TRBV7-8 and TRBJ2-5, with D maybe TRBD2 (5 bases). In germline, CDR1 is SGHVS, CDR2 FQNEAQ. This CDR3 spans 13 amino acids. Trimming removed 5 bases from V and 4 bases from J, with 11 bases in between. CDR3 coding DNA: TGTGCCAGCAGCCATGGGGAGCGAGAGACCCAGTACTTC. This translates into CASSHGERETQYF.